Listed below are T cell receptor beta chains from one sample, sequenced in a study of low-dose radiotherapy and immunotherapy resistance in tumors. TCRdb recomputed calls from the reads with MiXCR, one row per CDR3 protein. This table has 59,000 or so distinct CDR3 sequences, about 26% appearing once. Sequenced here: PBMCs, sampled before treatment. These receptors came from a male donor with rectosigmoid adenocarcinoma. Both conserved end residues are part of each CDR3. The size entry is marked missing in some rows and otherwise reads once, few, many or a size class.

abundance: many
v_gene: TRBV28
CDR3aa: CASSLGTRGEFGQYF

abundance: many
v_gene: TRBV5-1
CDR3aa: CASSKTSGYSNEQFF

abundance: many
v_gene: TRBV20-1
CDR3aa: CSARVPGDRQYF

abundance: few
v_gene: TRBV19
CDR3aa: CASSTRTGVGNTEAFF

abundance: many
v_gene: TRBV14
CDR3aa: CASSQERGVGEQYF

abundance: few
v_gene: TRBV9
CDR3aa: CASSDTSGGENTGELFF

abundance: many
v_gene: TRBV7-2
CDR3aa: CASSFTASGGYNEQFF

abundance: many
v_gene: TRBV29-1
CDR3aa: CSVVGQAGGYTF

abundance: many
v_gene: TRBV5-8
CDR3aa: CASSLAPTVNQPQHF

abundance: many
v_gene: TRBV27
CDR3aa: CASSTGSTGELFF

abundance: many
v_gene: TRBV29-1
CDR3aa: CSVEDSSYEQYF

abundance: many
v_gene: TRBV7-2
CDR3aa: CASSFKQGAANSPLHF

abundance: many
v_gene: TRBV6-2/TRBV6-3
CDR3aa: CASSPGLAGGPSSYEQYF

abundance: many
v_gene: TRBV29-1
CDR3aa: CSVKPPGQGGYGYTF

abundance: many
v_gene: TRBV5-4
CDR3aa: CASSITSGTYNEQFF

abundance: many
v_gene: TRBV6-2/TRBV6-3
CDR3aa: CASKRSESSGANVLTF

abundance: many
v_gene: TRBV25-1
CDR3aa: CASSEMAGGRYTDTQYF

abundance: NA
v_gene: TRBV6-5
CDR3aa: CASSGLAGGDEQFF

abundance: many
v_gene: TRBV5-1
CDR3aa: CASSLSVAGSDTQYF

abundance: many
v_gene: TRBV28
CDR3aa: CASSSGQDFTGELFF

abundance: many
v_gene: TRBV18
CDR3aa: CASSLSPTGGKAEAFF

abundance: NA
v_gene: TRBV28
CDR3aa: CASTQTGYTQYF

abundance: NA
v_gene: TRBV2
CDR3aa: CASREGVLEDTHGTQYF

abundance: many
v_gene: TRBV19
CDR3aa: CASSISSRDRGYNEQFF

abundance: once
v_gene: TRBV5-1
CDR3aa: CACSELIAGVTSEQYF

abundance: NA
v_gene: TRBV12-3/TRBV12-4
CDR3aa: CASSVQGAKTQYF

abundance: NA
v_gene: TRBV28
CDR3aa: CASSSRGPGTSQSF

abundance: many
v_gene: TRBV11-2
CDR3aa: CASSAPGNYGYTF

abundance: many
v_gene: TRBV2
CDR3aa: CAIRLVPGANVLTF

abundance: many
v_gene: TRBV20-1
CDR3aa: CSARRTGVDTQYF

abundance: many
v_gene: TRBV6-2/TRBV6-3
CDR3aa: CASRIGLAGGRNNEQYF

abundance: many
v_gene: TRBV9
CDR3aa: CASSFLNRVNEQFF

abundance: many
v_gene: TRBV6-2/TRBV6-3
CDR3aa: CASSTTGTGPFEQYF

abundance: NA
v_gene: TRBV5-4
CDR3aa: CASSLGLSSYEQYF

abundance: many
v_gene: TRBV20-1
CDR3aa: CSASGGGNEQFF

abundance: many
v_gene: TRBV6-1
CDR3aa: CASRVDRGSTDTQYF

abundance: NA
v_gene: TRBV27
CDR3aa: CASSLRGQRSYEQYF

abundance: many
v_gene: TRBV7-7
CDR3aa: CASSVDLSRELFF

abundance: many
v_gene: TRBV6-2/TRBV6-3
CDR3aa: CASRLAGEGAYEQYF

abundance: many
v_gene: TRBV6-2/TRBV6-3
CDR3aa: CASSYDTRNNNEQFF

abundance: many
v_gene: TRBV27
CDR3aa: CASSLSSPHEQFF

abundance: few
v_gene: TRBV6-5
CDR3aa: CASSYVDSNTEAFF

abundance: many
v_gene: TRBV6-2/TRBV6-3
CDR3aa: CASSSLAGVGTGELFF

abundance: many
v_gene: TRBV6-2/TRBV6-3
CDR3aa: CASTQVFARGNTEAFF

abundance: many
v_gene: TRBV5-1
CDR3aa: CASSWGWINSPLHF

abundance: NA
v_gene: TRBV12-3/TRBV12-4
CDR3aa: CASTSPQGARTNEKLFF

abundance: NA
v_gene: TRBV12-3/TRBV12-4
CDR3aa: CASSLQGGSSPLHF

abundance: NA
v_gene: TRBV28
CDR3aa: CASSPSNLPVFF

abundance: NA
v_gene: TRBV29-1
CDR3aa: CSVLRNLNTEAFF

abundance: many
v_gene: TRBV12-3/TRBV12-4
CDR3aa: CASRDTGLPGELFF

abundance: many
v_gene: TRBV20-1
CDR3aa: CSARALHGYTF

abundance: NA
v_gene: TRBV7-2
CDR3aa: CASSARVENTEAFF

abundance: many
v_gene: TRBV20-1
CDR3aa: CSARAAGGPWNEQFF

abundance: many
v_gene: TRBV7-8
CDR3aa: CASSLGSGTTEAFF

abundance: many
v_gene: TRBV28
CDR3aa: CASRTYQGGPEAFF

abundance: NA
v_gene: TRBV6-2/TRBV6-3
CDR3aa: CASSYRPDRIAFF

abundance: many
v_gene: TRBV14
CDR3aa: CASAPGPGYNEQFF